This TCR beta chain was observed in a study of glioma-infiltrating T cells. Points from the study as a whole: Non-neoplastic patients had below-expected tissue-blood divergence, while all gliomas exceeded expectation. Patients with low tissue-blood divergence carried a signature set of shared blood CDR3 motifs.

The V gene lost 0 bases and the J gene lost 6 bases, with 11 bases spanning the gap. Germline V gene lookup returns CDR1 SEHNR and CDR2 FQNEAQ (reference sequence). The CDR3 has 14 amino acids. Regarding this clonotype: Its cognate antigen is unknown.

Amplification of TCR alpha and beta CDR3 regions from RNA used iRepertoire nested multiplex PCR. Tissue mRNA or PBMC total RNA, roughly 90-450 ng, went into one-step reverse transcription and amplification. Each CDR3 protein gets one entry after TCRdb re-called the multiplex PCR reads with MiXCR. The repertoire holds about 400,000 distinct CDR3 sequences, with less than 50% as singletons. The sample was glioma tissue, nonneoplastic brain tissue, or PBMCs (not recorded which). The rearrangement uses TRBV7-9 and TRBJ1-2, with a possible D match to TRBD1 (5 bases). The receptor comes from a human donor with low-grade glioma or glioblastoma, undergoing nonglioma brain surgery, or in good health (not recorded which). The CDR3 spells CASSLAGGTHGYTF. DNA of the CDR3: TGTGCCAGCAGCTTAGCAGGAGGGACCCATGGCTACACCTTC.